Described below is a single TCR beta chain sequence and its context. The PCR had 60 Vbeta and 13 Jbeta primers. This table comes from immunoSEQ multiplex PCR, and its TCRdb copy is limited to in-frame clones, with some not included. The data contain 210,000 or so clones, 82% of them singletons. These data belong to a study of cytomegalovirus exposure and HLA in healthy donors. Germline assignment: CDR1 SGHRS and CDR2 YFSETQ. With 0 bases clipped from V and 3 bases from J, the junction kept 6 bases outside the gene matches. The CDR3 has 16 amino acids. Sequencing input: PBMCs. V usage is TRBV5-1 and J usage is TRBJ2-3, with 8 bases that match TRBD1. This TCR came from a woman aged 40 to 50 in good health and CMV-seronegative. The CDR3 loop reads CASSLGTGRRTDTQYF. The CDR3 DNA is TGCGCCAGCAGCTTGGGGACAGGGAGGCGGACAGATACGCAGTATTTT. The full variable domain, with the rest looked up from reference TRBV5-1 and TRBJ2-3, is KAGVTQTPRYLIKTRGQQVTLSCSPISGHRSVSWYQQTPGQGLQFLFEYFSETQRNKGNFPGRFSGRQFSNSRSEMNVSTLELGDSALYLCASSLGTGRRTDTQYFGPGTRLTVL.